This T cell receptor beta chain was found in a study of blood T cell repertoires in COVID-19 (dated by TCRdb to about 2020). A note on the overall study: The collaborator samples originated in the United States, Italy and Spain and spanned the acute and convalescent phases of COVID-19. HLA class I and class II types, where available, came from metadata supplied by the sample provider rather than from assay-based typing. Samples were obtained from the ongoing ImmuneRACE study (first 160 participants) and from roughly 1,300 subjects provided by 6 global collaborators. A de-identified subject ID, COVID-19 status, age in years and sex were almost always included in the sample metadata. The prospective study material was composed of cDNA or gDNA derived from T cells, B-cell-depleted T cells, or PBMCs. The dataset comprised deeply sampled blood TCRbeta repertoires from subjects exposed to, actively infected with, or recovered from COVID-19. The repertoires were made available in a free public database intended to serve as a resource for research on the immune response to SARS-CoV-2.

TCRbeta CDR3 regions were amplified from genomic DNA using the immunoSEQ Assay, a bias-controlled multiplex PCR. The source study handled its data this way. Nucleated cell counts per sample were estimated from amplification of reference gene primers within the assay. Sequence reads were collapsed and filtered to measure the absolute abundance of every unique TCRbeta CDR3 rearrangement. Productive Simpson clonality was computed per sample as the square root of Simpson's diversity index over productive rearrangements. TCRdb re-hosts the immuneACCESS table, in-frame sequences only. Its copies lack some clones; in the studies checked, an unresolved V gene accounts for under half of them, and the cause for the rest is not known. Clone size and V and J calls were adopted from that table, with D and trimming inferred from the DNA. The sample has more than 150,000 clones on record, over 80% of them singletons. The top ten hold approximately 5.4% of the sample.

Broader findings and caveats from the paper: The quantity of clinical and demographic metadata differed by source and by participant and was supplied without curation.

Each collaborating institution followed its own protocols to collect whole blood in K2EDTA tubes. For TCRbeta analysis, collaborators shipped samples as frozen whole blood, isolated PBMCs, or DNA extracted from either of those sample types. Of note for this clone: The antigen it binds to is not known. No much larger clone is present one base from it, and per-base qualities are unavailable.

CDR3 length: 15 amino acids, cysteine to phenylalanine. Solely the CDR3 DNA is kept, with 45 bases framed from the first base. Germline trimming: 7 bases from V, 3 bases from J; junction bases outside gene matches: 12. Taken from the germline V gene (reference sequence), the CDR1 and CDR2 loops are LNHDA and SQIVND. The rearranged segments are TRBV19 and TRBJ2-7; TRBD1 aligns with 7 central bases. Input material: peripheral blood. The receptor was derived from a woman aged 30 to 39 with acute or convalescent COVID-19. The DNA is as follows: TGTGCCAGTAAACCCCAACAGGGGACACTCTACGAGCAGTACTTC. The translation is CASKPQQGTLYEQYF.